This TCR beta chain came from a study of blood T cell repertoires in COVID-19. Study-level information: Donors in the United States, Italy and Spain gave samples during acute or convalescent COVID-19. T cells, B-cell-depleted T cells, or PBMCs supplied cDNA or gDNA.

Method: immunoSEQ multiplex PCR; TCRdb's copy keeps in-frame clones and lacks some. The data show approximately 100,000 clones, with over 80% seen just once and 1.1% held by the top ten. This CDR3 region has 11 residues. Germline CDR1 reads SGHRS; CDR2 reads YFSETQ. Trimming took 5 bases from V and 8 from J; bases not matched to a gene: 2. The V call is TRBV5-1, the J call TRBJ1-1; TRBD1 aligns across 8 bases. This clonotype originated in a human donor in a cohort sampled during active COVID-19. Specimen: peripheral blood. The CDR3 loop reads CASRGQGEAFF. In nucleotides, the CDR3 is TGCGCCAGCAGAGGACAGGGCGAAGCTTTCTTT.